This T cell receptor (beta chain) was sequenced for a study of blood T cell repertoires in COVID-19 (dated by TCRdb to 2020 to 2021). The study in broad terms: The collaborator samples originated in the United States, Italy and Spain and spanned the acute and convalescent phases of COVID-19. Samples came from the ongoing ImmuneRACE study (first 160 participants) plus 1,254 subjects from 6 global collaborators. The dataset comprised deeply sampled blood TCRbeta repertoires from subjects exposed to, actively infected with, or recovered from COVID-19. Sample metadata almost always included a de-identified subject ID, COVID-19 status, age in years and sex. The prospective study material was composed of cDNA or gDNA derived from T cells, B-cell-depleted T cells, or PBMCs. Where available, HLA class I and class II types were taken from metadata supplied by the sample provider and were not determined by assay-based typing. The repertoires were released in a freely available public database meant as a resource for research on the immune response to SARS-CoV-2. General findings and caveats noted by the study authors: The quantity of clinical and demographic metadata differed by source and by participant and was supplied without curation.

The immunoSEQ Assay, a bias-controlled multiplex PCR, was used to amplify TCRbeta CDR3 regions from genomic DNA. In the original analysis: The number of nucleated cells in each sample was estimated from the amplification of reference gene primers within the assay. Sequence reads were collapsed and filtered to measure the absolute abundance of every unique TCRbeta CDR3 rearrangement. For each sample, productive Simpson clonality was calculated by taking the square root of Simpson's diversity index across productive rearrangements. The source is immuneACCESS, and TCRdb retained only in-frame sequences with V and J called. Part of the clones is not carried over; for the studies checked, unresolved V genes explain less than half of this, and the remainder is unexplained. V and J calls plus clone size are reproduced from that table; the DNA served to infer D and trimming. This sample is represented by fewer than 400,000 clones; roughly 86% of them were singletons. The top ten clones comprise 1.5% to 2% of the sample.

Enrolling through a virtual design, the prospective study's participants ranged in age from roughly 18 to 95 years and lived across around 25 United States geographic areas. Cohort assignment in the prospective study relied on participant-reported clinical history from a screening survey and a study questionnaire. ImmuneRACE Cohort 3 recovered participants were defined by two consecutive negative NP/OP PCR tests, healthcare professional clearance, or symptom resolution. Each participant in the prospective study had whole blood, serum and a nasopharyngeal or oropharyngeal swab collected by mobile phlebotomists. Additional blood draws and questionnaires over an approximately two-month period could optionally be provided by prospective study participants. Before DNA extraction, blood samples from the prospective study were shipped at room temperature or frozen. With respect to this clone: Its antigen specificity is not known. No per-base quality is available; no much larger clone lies one base away.

The CDR3 runs 15 amino acids, cysteine and phenylalanine included. The sequence is cut down to CDR3 DNA, 45 bases in frame from base 1. The junction shows trimming of 5 bases on V and 4 bases on J, plus 17 bases between the germline ends. The germline V gene sets CDR1 to SGHTA and CDR2 to FQGTGA. Sequenced sample: PBMCs or T cells enriched from blood (not recorded which). This receptor was identified in a woman under 40 who had recovered from COVID-19. The sequence links TRBV7-3 to TRBJ1-2; the D segment could be TRBD1, given 6 matching bases. CDR3 region: CASSPSDRNLYGYTF. The nucleotides read TGTGCCAGCAGCCCATCGGACAGAAATCTCTATGGCTACACCTTC.